In its sample, the clone carrying this TCR beta chain was seen a few times. Its antigen is unidentified. Looked up from germline, CDR1 is SGHVS and CDR2 is FNYEAQ. The CDR3 sequence is 15 residues long. Trimming stripped 4 bases from V and 0 bases from J, with 11 bases between. The record originates from a study of T-cell reconstitution after alpha-beta-depleted transplantation in children. Findings and limits, study-wide: T-cell numbers and diversity one year post-transplant derived largely from freshly generated T cells. It was reported that alpha-beta T cells came from several hundred expanded graft clones (about two months after transplant). Day-60 TCRbeta diversity that was high in some patients was derived from surviving recipient T cells and thymic progenitors.

The authors prepared the TCRbeta library with unique molecular identifiers. TCRdb independently ran MiXCR on the PCR reads; one entry per CDR3 protein. The sample lists hundreds of thousands of distinct CDR3 sequences, over 10% occurring once. The chain joins TRBV7-6 to TRBJ2-3, with a possible D match to TRBD2 (5 bases). This receptor was identified in a male patient under 18 who had a stem cell transplant for acute myeloid leukemia, so the T cells may come from the graft donor. The source material was PBMCs, mostly from graft donor cells, sampled 360 days after TCRalphabeta/CD19-depleted stem cell transplant. CDR3: CASSSYGLSTDTQYF. The CDR3 bases are TGTGCCAGCAGCTCATATGGACTGAGCACAGATACGCAGTATTTT.